These T cell receptor beta chains were read from a single sample in a study of cytomegalovirus exposure and HLA in healthy donors. Using immunoSEQ multiplex PCR, the repertoire was profiled, and TCRdb retains in-frame clones only, with some absent. The data contain 300,000 to 450,000 clones, roughly 88% of them seen just once; the ten biggest clones take up 0.83%. The sample was PBMCs. These receptors were collected from a woman aged 18-29 years in good health and CMV-seronegative. Each CDR3 is given with its conserved first and last residue. Each record gives: CDR3 protein, CDR3 DNA, V gene, D gene, J gene, clone size. The D gene is left open where the match is weak. Size is omitted from some rows. Given values are once, few, many or a class for expanded clones.

CDR3: CASSLAGGQPSYEQYF
DNA: TGCGCCAGCAGCCTAGCGGGAGGTCAGCCTTCCTACGAGCAGTACTTC
V: TRBV5-1
D: TRBD2
J: TRBJ2-7
size: once

CDR3: CASSQHSLPYEQYF
DNA: TGTGCCAGCAGCCAACACAGTTTACCCTACGAGCAGTACTTC
V: TRBV14
D: NA
J: TRBJ2-7
size: few

CDR3: CAWSEPRDSLEKLFF
DNA: TGTGCCTGGTCCGAACCGCGGGACTCCCTAGAAAAACTGTTTTTT
V: TRBV30
D: NA
J: TRBJ1-4
size: NA

CDR3: CASSPKNTGELFF
DNA: TGTGCCAGCAGCCCTAAGAACACCGGGGAGCTGTTTTTT
V: TRBV7-2
D: NA
J: TRBJ2-2
size: NA

CDR3: CASSLNPSTGELFF
DNA: TGTGCCAGCAGCTTAAATCCGAGCACCGGGGAGCTGTTTTTT
V: TRBV7-3
D: NA
J: TRBJ2-2
size: NA

CDR3: CASRGTRISNQPQHF
DNA: TGTGCCAGCAGGGGGACTCGGATCAGCAATCAGCCCCAGCATTTT
V: TRBV6-1
D: NA
J: TRBJ1-5
size: NA

CDR3: CASSLRILAGAGEQYF
DNA: TGTGCCAGCAGTTTAAGGATCCTAGCGGGAGCAGGCGAGCAGTACTTC
V: TRBV28
D: TRBD2
J: TRBJ2-7
size: NA

CDR3: CAGSKTSYEQYF
DNA: TGTGCCGGCTCAAAGACAAGCTACGAGCAGTACTTC
V: TRBV6-1
D: NA
J: TRBJ2-7
size: NA

CDR3: CASSEVRNTEAFF
DNA: TGTGCCAGCAGTGAGGTCAGGAACACTGAAGCTTTCTTT
V: TRBV2
D: NA
J: TRBJ1-1
size: NA

CDR3: CASSQDGTGGEETQYF
DNA: TGTGCCAGCAGCCAAGATGGGACAGGGGGAGAGGAGACCCAGTACTTC
V: TRBV4-2
D: TRBD1
J: TRBJ2-5
size: NA